This TCR beta chain derives from a study of Tregs in tolerant kidney transplant recipients. The nonmyeloablative bone marrow transplants came from related graft donors, with transient mixed chimerism. Assay used: immunoSEQ multiplex PCR; TCRdb lists only in-frame clones, some missing. The sample lists 45,000 to 55,000 clones, 90% to 95% seen once, with roughly 15% in the top ten. Per the germline V gene, CDR1 is SGDLS and CDR2 is YYNGEE. V gave up 2 bases and J gave up 2 bases, with 14 bases separating them. The CDR3 loop spans 15 amino acids. On this clone itself: Its antigen is unknown.

Notes on the study in general: Findings come from small patient numbers and require larger validation.

This clonotype originated in a human patient who received a combined kidney and bone marrow transplant. Some of the T cells may derive from the graft donor. Material: CD8+ T cells from blood (PBMCs), obtained 24 months after the transplant. The chain links TRBV9 to TRBJ2-7; a weak D match, TRBD2 (5 bases). CDR3 in amino acids: CASSVAISGTYEQYF. CDR3 nucleotides: TGTGCCAGCAGCGTGGCGATTTCCGGGACCTACGAGCAGTACTTC.